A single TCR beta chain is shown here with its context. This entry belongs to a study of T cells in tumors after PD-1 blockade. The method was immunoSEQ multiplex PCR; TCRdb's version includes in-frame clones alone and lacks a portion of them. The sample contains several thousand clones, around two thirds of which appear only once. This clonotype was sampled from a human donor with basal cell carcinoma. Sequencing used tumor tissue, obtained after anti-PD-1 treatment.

The CDR3 sequence: CASSHGGTKNIQYF. CDR3 bases: TGTGCCAGCAGCCATGGAGGGACCAAAAACATTCAGTACTTC. The chain joins TRBV16 to TRBJ2-4; possible D gene TRBD2, 6 bases. This CDR3 has 14 residues. Germline CDR1 KGHSY, CDR2 FQNENV. Trimming took 3 bases from V and 2 from J, leaving 8 bases between them.